The 20 T cell receptor beta chains below all came from one sample that was sequenced in a study of blood T cells in healthy people across ages. Alongside a J-beta primer mix, a sample-barcoded 5' primer served in a second PCR lasting about 7 to 11 cycles. One entry per CDR3 protein results from TCRdb running MiXCR on the 5' RACE reads. The table shows hundreds of thousands of distinct CDR3 sequences, with roughly three fifths occurring only once. The sample was blood. All receptors derive from a man between 40 and 49 years old in good health.

The V gene is TRBV7-8, the J gene TRBJ1-4, with TRBD1 matching over 7 bases. Germline CDR1 SGHVS, CDR2 FQNEAQ. V dropped 6 bases and J dropped 3; count of bases not matched to a gene: 4. The CDR3 totals 14 residues. CDR3 DNA: TGTGCCAGCAGAGTCGGGACAGCTAATGAAAAACTGTTTTTT. Its translation is CASRVGTANEKLFF.

The chain links TRBV4-1 to TRBJ1-2, with 8 bases fitting TRBD1. The trim removed 2 bases at V and 5 bases at J, leaving 7 bases unmatched. Per the germline V gene, CDR1 is MGHRA and CDR2 is YSYEKL. This CDR3 is built from 15 residues. This CDR3 reads CASSQKTGQAYGYTF. CDR3 nucleotide sequence: TGCGCCAGCAGCCAAAAAACGGGACAGGCTTATGGCTACACCTTC.

This chain links TRBV10-3 with TRBJ2-5; TRBD1 aligns across 7 bases. V shed 2 bases, J shed 3 bases, and the junction held 0 bases outside the gene matches. This CDR3 is built from 13 residues. Per germline, CDR1 ENHRY and CDR2 SYGVKD. CDR3 sequence: CAISEGQEETQYF. CDR3 nucleotide sequence: TGTGCCATCAGTGAGGGACAGGAAGAGACCCAGTACTTC.

The gene calls are TRBV9 and TRBJ1-2; 7 positions match TRBD1. CDR1 is SGDLS and CDR2 is YYNGEE in the germline V gene. The CDR3 covers 15 residues. After removal of 0 bases from V and 8 bases from J, the junction contained 10 bases not matched to a gene. The CDR3 region is CASSVEDREVKGYTF. The CDR3 DNA follows: TGTGCCAGCAGCGTAGAAGACAGGGAGGTGAAAGGCTACACCTTC.

The V and J genes are TRBV2 and TRBJ2-5; possible D gene TRBD1, 6 bases. V lost 5 bases and J lost 5, with 18 bases in between. This CDR3 is 15 amino acids long. In germline, CDR1 is SNHLY, CDR2 FYNNEI. This chain's CDR3 is CASSTSTGPGETQYF. As DNA, the CDR3 is TGTGCCAGCAGTACATCGACAGGACCAGGGGAGACCCAGTACTTC.

This clonotype was counted only a few times. The chain combines TRBV6-2 or TRBV6-3 with TRBJ2-7; no firm D call. Trimming took off 4 bases at V and 3 bases at J, with 16 bases between the two ends. Germline-derived CDR1 and CDR2 are MNHEY and SVGEGT. The CDR3 covers 15 residues. CDR3 in amino acids: CASSLQRTYLYEQYF. The CDR3 bases are TGTGCCAGCAGTTTACAACGGACCTACCTCTACGAGCAGTACTTC.

Of note for this clonotype: This sequence may be a read error, since a much larger clone differs from it by one base. V usage is TRBV5-1 and J usage is TRBJ2-7; tentatively, D is TRBD1 (6 bases). V lost 4 bases, J lost 2 bases, and 13 bases lay in between. CDR3 size: 14 residues. Looked up from germline, CDR1 is SGHRS and CDR2 is YFSETQ. DNA of the CDR3: TGCGCCAGCAGCGTGCACAGGGCACCCTACGAGCAGTACTTC. Its translation: CASSVHRAPYEQYF. The variable domain in full, completed from reference TRBV5-1 and TRBJ2-7, reads KAGVTQTPRYLIKTRGQQVTLSCSPISGHRSVSWYQQTPGQGLQFLFEYFSETQRNKGNFPGRFSGRQFSNSRSEMNVSTLELGDSALYLCASSVHRAPYEQYFGPGTRLTVT.

The chain uses TRBV20-1 and TRBJ1-4; no reliable D call. This CDR3 has 11 amino acids. Germline V gene data show CDR1 as DFQATT and CDR2 as SNEGSKA (reference sequence). V lost 3 bases and J lost 10, with 9 bases in between. The CDR3 coding sequence is TGCAGTGCTAGGATTTGGGGAAAACTGTTTTTT. It codes for CSARIWGKLFF.

The rearrangement links TRBV20-1 to TRBJ2-5; the D gene is possibly TRBD1 (5 bases). The length of the CDR3 is 14 residues. Deletions cut 5 bases from V and 0 bases from J, with 13 bases between. In germline, CDR1 is DFQATT, CDR2 SNEGSKA (reference sequence). The CDR3 spells CSAAPGSYQETQYF. For the CDR3, the DNA is TGCAGTGCTGCACCAGGGTCTTACCAAGAGACCCAGTACTTC.

This clonotype was observed a handful of times. The CDR3 protein is CASGIPQPQHF. The CDR3 DNA sequence: TGTGCCAGCGGAATCCCTCAGCCCCAGCATTTT. The V gene is TRBV2, the J gene TRBJ1-5; D gene uncertain. This CDR3 is 11 amino acids long. Between the trimmed V and J ends, which lost 8 bases and 6 bases, there was a span of 8 bases. Germline CDR1 reads SNHLY; CDR2 reads FYNNEI.

This clonotype was seen a handful of times. This sequence joins TRBV10-3 and TRBJ2-1; the match to TRBD2 covers 9 bases. The junction had 16 bases not matched to a gene; V was cut back by 5 bases and J by 8 bases. Germline V gene lookup returns CDR1 ENHRY and CDR2 SYGVKD. The CDR3 loop spans 17 amino acids. The CDR3 reads CAISKLDYSGSLDEQFF. DNA for the CDR3: TGTGCCATCAGTAAACTGGACTATAGCGGGAGTTTGGATGAGCAGTTCTTC.

This chain uses TRBV6-6 with TRBJ1-2; TRBD1 aligns across 7 bases. This CDR3 has 15 amino acids. Trimming at V came to 0 bases and at J to 7 bases, leaving 8 bases not matched to a gene. Germline loops: CDR1 MNHNY, CDR2 SVGAGI (reference sequence). The CDR3 here is CASSYSGGQSFGYTF. CDR3 sequence (DNA): TGTGCCAGCAGTTACTCAGGGGGCCAGTCGTTTGGCTACACCTTC.

The rearrangement joins TRBV3-1 to TRBJ1-2; D perhaps matches TRBD1 (5 bases). Germline CDR1 reads LGHDT; CDR2 reads YNNKEL (reference sequence). With 5 bases removed from V and 8 bases from J, the gap between germline ends came to 15 bases. The CDR3 extends over 13 amino acids. The CDR3 nucleotides are TGTGCCAGCAGCACGGAAAAGGGGCGAGGCTACACCTTC. It encodes CASSTEKGRGYTF.

This clonotype has a handful of counts. The genes are TRBV3-1 and TRBJ1-2; D gene ambiguous. V was clipped by 2 bases and J by 4 bases, with 5 bases between them. From germline, CDR1 is LGHDT and CDR2 YNNKEL (reference sequence). CDR3 length equals 12 residues. The CDR3 is CASSQNLYGYTF. CDR3 sequence (DNA): TGTGCCAGCAGCCAAAACCTCTATGGCTACACCTTC.

The chain has TRBV12-3 or TRBV12-4 and TRBJ2-3, with a weak D call TRBD2 (5 bases). The CDR3 runs to 14 residues. Trimming stripped 6 bases from V and 4 bases from J, with 14 bases between. CDR3 sequence (DNA): TGTGCCAGCAGAAAAGAGGGTCCCCCAGATACGCAGTATTTT. Translating it yields CASRKEGPPDTQYF.

The rearrangement links TRBV20-1 to TRBJ2-2, with 8 bases identical to TRBD1. Germline CDR1 reads DFQATT; CDR2 reads SNEGSKA (reference sequence). The junction had 11 bases not matched to a gene; V was cut back by 1 base and J by 7 bases. This CDR3 comprises 16 residues. This chain's CDR3 is CSARVARGRSGGELFF. The CDR3 nucleotides are TGCAGTGCTAGAGTAGCCAGGGGGCGCTCCGGCGGGGAGCTGTTTTTT.

This chain joins TRBV3-1 and TRBJ2-3; 8 bases agree with TRBD1. Per the germline V gene, CDR1 is LGHDT and CDR2 is YNNKEL (reference sequence). The V segment lost 4 bases and the J segment 11 bases; nucleotides outside the gene matches: 17. The CDR3 extends over 16 amino acids. The DNA of the CDR3 is TGTGCCAGCAGCCCTATAGTCGGACAGGGCCCGAACGAGCAGTATTTT. It encodes CASSPIVGQGPNEQYF.

The V call is TRBV12-3 or TRBV12-4, the J call TRBJ1-5, with D uncertain. V was pared by 3 bases and J by 0 bases, with 15 bases between. CDR3 length: 17 residues. CDR3 protein: CASSFYSLGHSNQPQHF. DNA for the CDR3: TGTGCCAGCAGTTTTTATAGCCTCGGGCATAGCAATCAGCCCCAGCATTTT.

The sample holds a few counts of this clonotype. The V call is TRBV24-1, the J call TRBJ2-3; D gene uncertain. The length of the CDR3 is 13 residues. CDR1 and CDR2 (germline): KGHDR, SFDVKD. Deletions cut 7 bases from V and 2 bases from J, with 9 bases between. CDR3 sequence (DNA): TGTGCCACCAGCGCAAGACACACAGATACGCAGTATTTT. Protein sequence: CATSARHTDTQYF.

This clonotype was seen a handful of times. The gene calls are TRBV7-2 and TRBJ2-5; a possible D gene is TRBD2 (5 bases). Germline V gene lookup returns CDR1 SGHTA and CDR2 FQGNSA. With 1 base removed from V and 11 bases from J, the gap between germline ends came to 17 bases. The length of the CDR3 is 14 residues. The CDR3 bases are TGTGCCAGCAGCTTAGTACCCGAGGGTAGAGAGCAGTACTTC. Protein: CASSLVPEGREQYF.